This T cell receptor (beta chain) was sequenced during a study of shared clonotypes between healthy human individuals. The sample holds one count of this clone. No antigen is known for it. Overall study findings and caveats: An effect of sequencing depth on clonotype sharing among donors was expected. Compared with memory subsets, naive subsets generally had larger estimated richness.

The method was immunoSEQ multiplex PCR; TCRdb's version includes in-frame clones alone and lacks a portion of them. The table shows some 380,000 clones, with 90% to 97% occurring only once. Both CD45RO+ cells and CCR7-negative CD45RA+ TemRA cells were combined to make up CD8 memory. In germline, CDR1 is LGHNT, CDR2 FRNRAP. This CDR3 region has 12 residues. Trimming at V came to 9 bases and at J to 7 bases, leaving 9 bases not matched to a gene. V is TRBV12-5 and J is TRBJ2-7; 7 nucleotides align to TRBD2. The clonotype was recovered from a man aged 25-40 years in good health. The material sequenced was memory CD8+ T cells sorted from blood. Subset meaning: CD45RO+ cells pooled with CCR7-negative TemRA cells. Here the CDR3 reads CASSTSSREQYF. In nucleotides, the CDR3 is TGTGCTAGCTCGACTAGCTCAAGGGAGCAGTACTTC.